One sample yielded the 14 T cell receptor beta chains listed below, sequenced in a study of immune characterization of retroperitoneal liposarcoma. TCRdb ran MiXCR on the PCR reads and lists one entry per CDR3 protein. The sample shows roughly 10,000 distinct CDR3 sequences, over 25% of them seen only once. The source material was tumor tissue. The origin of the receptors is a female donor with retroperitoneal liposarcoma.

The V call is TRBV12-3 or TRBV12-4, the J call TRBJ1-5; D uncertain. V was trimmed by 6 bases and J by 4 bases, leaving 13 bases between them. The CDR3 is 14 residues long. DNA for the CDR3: TGTGCCAGCAGCCCCCTTGGCTTGAATCAGCCCCAGCATTTT. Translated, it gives CASSPLGLNQPQHF.

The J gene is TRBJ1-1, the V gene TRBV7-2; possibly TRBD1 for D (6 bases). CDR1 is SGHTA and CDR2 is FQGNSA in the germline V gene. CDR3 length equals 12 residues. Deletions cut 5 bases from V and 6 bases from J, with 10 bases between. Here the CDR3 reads CASSPPGAEAFF. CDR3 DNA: TGTGCCAGCAGCCCCCCAGGGGCTGAAGCTTTCTTT.

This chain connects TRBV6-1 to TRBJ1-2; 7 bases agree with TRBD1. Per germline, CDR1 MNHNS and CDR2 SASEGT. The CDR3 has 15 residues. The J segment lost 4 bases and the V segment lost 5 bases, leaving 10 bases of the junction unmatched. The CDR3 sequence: CASSFYRGGGYGYTF. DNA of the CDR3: TGTGCCAGCAGTTTCTACAGGGGAGGGGGCTATGGCTACACCTTC.

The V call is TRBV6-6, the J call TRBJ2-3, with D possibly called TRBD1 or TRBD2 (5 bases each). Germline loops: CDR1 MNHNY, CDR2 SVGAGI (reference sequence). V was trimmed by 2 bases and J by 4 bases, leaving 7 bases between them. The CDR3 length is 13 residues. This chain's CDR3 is CASSYGGADTQYF. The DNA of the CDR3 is TGTGCCAGCAGTTACGGGGGAGCAGATACGCAGTATTTT.

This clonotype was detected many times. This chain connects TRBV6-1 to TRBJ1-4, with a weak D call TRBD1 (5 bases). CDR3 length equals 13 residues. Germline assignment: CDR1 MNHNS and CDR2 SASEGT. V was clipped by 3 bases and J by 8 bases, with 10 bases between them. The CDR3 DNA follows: TGTGCCAGCAGTGACAGGGTACGGGAAAAACTGTTTTTT. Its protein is CASSDRVREKLFF.

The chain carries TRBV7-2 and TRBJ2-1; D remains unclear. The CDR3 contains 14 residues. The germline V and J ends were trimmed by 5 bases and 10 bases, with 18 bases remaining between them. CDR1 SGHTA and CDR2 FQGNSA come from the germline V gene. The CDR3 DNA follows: TGTGCCAGCAGCCCTTGGAGAGGAACCTACGAGCAGTTCTTC. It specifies CASSPWRGTYEQFF.

In nucleotides, the CDR3 is TGTGCCAGCGGAAAGACAGTCTACGAGCAGTACTTC. Translating it yields CASGKTVYEQYF. This chain joins TRBV27 and TRBJ2-1, with D perhaps matching TRBD1 (5 bases). The J call may be faulty, since TRBJ2-7 better matches the DNA end. From germline, CDR1 is MNHEY and CDR2 SMNVEV (reference sequence). The CDR3 consists of 12 residues.

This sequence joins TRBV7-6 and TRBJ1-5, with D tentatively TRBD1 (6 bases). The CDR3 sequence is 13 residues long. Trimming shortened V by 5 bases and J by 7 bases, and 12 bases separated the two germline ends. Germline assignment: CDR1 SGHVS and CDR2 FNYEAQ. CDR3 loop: CASSQNRVQPQHF. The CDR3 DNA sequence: TGTGCCAGCAGCCAGAACAGGGTACAGCCCCAGCATTTT.

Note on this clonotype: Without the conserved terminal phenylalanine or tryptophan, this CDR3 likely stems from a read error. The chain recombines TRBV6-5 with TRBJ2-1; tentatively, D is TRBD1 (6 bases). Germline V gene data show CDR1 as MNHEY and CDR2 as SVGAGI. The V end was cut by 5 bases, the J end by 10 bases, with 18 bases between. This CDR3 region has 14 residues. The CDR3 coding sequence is TGTGCCAGCAGTGAATATGGGACAAACTACGAGCAGTTCTTA. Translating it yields CASSEYGTNYEQFL.

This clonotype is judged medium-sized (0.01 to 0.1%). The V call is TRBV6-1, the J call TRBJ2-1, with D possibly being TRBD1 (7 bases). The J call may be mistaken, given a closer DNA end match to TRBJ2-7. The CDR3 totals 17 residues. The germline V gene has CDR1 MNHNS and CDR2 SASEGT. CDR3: CASSEGAGGSSYNEQYF. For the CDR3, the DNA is TGTGCCAGCAGTGAAGGAGCAGGGGGGAGCTCCTACAATGAGCAGTACTTC.

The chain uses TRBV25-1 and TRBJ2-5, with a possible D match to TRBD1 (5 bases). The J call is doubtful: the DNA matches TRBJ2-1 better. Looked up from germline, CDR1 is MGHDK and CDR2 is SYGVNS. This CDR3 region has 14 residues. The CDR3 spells CASSDPRVQETQFF. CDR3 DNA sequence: TGTGCCAGCAGTGATCCCAGGGTGCAAGAGACCCAGTTCTTC.

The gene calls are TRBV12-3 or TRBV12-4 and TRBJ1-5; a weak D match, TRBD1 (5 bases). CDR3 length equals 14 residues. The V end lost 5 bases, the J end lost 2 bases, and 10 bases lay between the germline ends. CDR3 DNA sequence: TGTGCCAGCAGTCACACAGGAGGCAATCAGCCCCAGCATTTT. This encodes CASSHTGGNQPQHF.

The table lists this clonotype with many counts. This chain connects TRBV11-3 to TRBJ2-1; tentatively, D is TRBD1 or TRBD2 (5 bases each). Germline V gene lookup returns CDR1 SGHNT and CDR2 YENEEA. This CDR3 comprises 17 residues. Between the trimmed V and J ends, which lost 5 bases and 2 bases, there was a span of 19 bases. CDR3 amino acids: CASSLRVGATTYNEQFF. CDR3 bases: TGTGCCAGCAGCCTTCGCGTCGGGGCTACTACCTACAATGAGCAGTTCTTC.

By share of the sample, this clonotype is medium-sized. The CDR3 region is CASSELVSEQYF. The DNA of the CDR3 is TGTGCCAGCAGTGAATTGGTGAGCGAGCAGTACTTC. The chain uses TRBV6-1 and TRBJ2-1, with D uncertain. The J call is uncertain, as TRBJ2-7 better fits the DNA end. Germline CDR1 reads MNHNS; CDR2 reads SASEGT. CDR3 length: 12 residues.